The clone carrying this T cell receptor beta chain was detected only a few times. No antigen is known for it. The data derive from a study of cytomegalovirus exposure and HLA in healthy donors. Primers for the PCR totalled 60 Vbeta and 13 Jbeta. Data came from immunoSEQ multiplex PCR; TCRdb stores just in-frame clones and leaves some out. The sample includes some 150,000 clones, around 73% of them seen just once. The study's findings and limits: Among TCR beta chains, those listed as cytomegalovirus-associated numbered over 150. It has been reported that TCR beta sequences accurately predicted the HLA-A and HLA-B alleles of most subjects. Indistinguishable V segments such as TRBV6-2 and TRBV6-3 were excluded. For presence/absence analyses, sequencing depth was assumed to be roughly uniform across donors.

The ends lost 6 bases at V and 2 bases at J; junction bases unmatched: 6. This CDR3 spans 14 amino acids. Germline V lookup: CDR1 MDHEN, CDR2 SYDVKM. The material sequenced was PBMCs. The source is a male donor in good health and CMV-seronegative. The rearrangement links TRBV28 to TRBJ1-2, with TRBD1 identical over 7 bases. The CDR3 spells CASSLTGRNYGYTF. Written as DNA, the CDR3 is TGTGCCAGCAGCCTGACAGGGCGGAACTATGGCTACACCTTC.